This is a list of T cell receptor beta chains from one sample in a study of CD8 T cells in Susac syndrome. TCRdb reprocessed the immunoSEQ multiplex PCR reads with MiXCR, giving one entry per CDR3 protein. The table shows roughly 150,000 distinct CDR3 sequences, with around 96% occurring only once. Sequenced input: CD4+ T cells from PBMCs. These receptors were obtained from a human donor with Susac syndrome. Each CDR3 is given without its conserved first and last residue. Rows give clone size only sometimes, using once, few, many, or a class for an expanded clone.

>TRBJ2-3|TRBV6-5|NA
ASSSPRSSGTDTQY
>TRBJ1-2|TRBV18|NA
ASSATSSTGPNYGYT
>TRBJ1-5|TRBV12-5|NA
ASGLEQGGEPQH
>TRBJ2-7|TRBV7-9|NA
ASRRDGSYEQY
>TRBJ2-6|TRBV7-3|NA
ASSSAGANVLT
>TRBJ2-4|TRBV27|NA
ASSLSKGAEVAKNIQY
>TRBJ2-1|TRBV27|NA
ASSGPHNEQF
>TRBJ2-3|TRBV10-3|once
ALGAADTQY
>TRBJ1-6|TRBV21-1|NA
ASSKSKRNSPLH
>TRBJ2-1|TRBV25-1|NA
ASSHGTSDEQF
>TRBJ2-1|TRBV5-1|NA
ASSPIPGDNEQF
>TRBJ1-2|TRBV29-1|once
SGGDRDGYT
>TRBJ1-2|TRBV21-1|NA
ASSKHSVYGYT
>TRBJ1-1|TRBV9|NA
ASSESRDRVTEAF
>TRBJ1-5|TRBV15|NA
ATSGDGGNQPQH
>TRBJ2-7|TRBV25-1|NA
ASSDGQGTYEQY
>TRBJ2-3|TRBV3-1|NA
ASSQDPTGADTQY
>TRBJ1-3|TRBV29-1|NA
SVVGAGNTIY
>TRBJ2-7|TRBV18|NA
ASSPLGTGASHEQY
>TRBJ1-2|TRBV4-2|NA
ASSHTQRDYGYT
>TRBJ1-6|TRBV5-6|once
ASSWTGDVYNSPLH
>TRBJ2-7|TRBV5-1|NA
ASSPVTGSYEQY
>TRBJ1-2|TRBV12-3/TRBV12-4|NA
ASDHEGQSYGYT
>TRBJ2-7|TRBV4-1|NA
ASSPDTASSYEQY
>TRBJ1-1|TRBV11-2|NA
ASSLQGARGTEAF
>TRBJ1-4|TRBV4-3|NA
ASSQDGRDNEKLF
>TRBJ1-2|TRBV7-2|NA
ASSSGQTNYGYT
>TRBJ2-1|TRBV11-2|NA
ASSFTRGGNNEQF
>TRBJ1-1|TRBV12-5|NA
ASARNTEAF
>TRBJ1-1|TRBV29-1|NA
SALLRVDTEAF
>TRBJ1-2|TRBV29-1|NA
SVDPGGGGYT
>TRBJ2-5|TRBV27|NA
ASSLRGTETQY
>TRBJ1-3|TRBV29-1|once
SVELGNSGNTIY
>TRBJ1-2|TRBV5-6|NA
ASTGGFKSYGYT
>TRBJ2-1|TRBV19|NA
ASTKDYSTSEQF
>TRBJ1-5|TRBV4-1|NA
ASSPTGQGAYQPQH
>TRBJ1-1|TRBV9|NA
ASSIRPNRAGTEAF
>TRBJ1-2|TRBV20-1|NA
SAPDRDYGYT
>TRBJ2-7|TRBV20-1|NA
SARDLGRGDDEQY
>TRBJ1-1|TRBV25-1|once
ASSQGGLANTEAF
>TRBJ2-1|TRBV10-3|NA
ATRRTEGYNEQF
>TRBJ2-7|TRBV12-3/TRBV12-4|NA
ASSYPGSEQY
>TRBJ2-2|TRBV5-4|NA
ASSRSLGLAGPVNTGELF
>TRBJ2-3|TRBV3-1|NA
ASSQEGGGRGDTQY
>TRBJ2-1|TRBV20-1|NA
SVLGGGINEQF
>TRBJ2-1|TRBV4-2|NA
ASSQDPLAGDPNEQF
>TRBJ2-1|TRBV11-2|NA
ASSSREGLANEQF
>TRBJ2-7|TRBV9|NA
ASSVAQGAYEQY
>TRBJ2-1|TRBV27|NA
ASSLSASYNEQF
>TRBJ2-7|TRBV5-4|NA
ASSLGGRTSGGHEQY
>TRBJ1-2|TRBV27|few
ASSRTGGYGYT
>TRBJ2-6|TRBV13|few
ASSPRSGANVLT
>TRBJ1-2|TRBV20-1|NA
SARDALLGRGGYT